This T cell receptor (beta chain) was recovered during a study of patients and donors after allogeneic stem cell transplantation. Via MiXCR, TCRdb re-called the RT-PCR reads, giving one row per CDR3 protein. In the table there are a few hundred thousand distinct CDR3 sequences, about 37% of which are singletons. Trimming left V 0 bases short and J 7 bases short, with 15 bases between. CDR1 is LGHNA, CDR2 YNFKEQ, per germline. The CDR3 is made up of 15 amino acids. This clonotype was seen a handful of times. Sequenced material: blood, either unsorted or a sorted T cell fraction (not recorded which). The chain uses TRBV4-2 and TRBJ2-5; D gene ambiguous. The source is a human donor who was either an allogeneic HSCT recipient or a stem cell or donor lymphocyte infusion donor (not recorded which). It is not recorded whose cells these are; they may come from a transplant donor. CDR3 protein: CASSQETQVRGTQYF. The CDR3 nucleotides read TGTGCCAGCAGCCAAGAGACCCAGGTCCGAGGGACCCAGTACTTC.